Shown below are 19 T cell receptor beta chains from a single sample sequenced in a study of Graves' ophthalmopathy and Graves' hyperthyroidism. The authors amplified TCR beta CDR3 regions, and they did so from RNA transcripts for repertoire sequencing. Second-round multiplex PCR came after a first-round RT-PCR that employed HTBI primers. TCRdb reanalysed the multiplex PCR reads using MiXCR and keeps one entry per CDR3 protein. The sample yields 400,000 to 500,000 distinct CDR3 sequences, approximately 21% seen once. The sample consisted of peripheral blood. These receptor sequences come from a woman aged 18-30 years with stable Graves' hyperthyroidism.

This clonotype was observed at least ten times. The chain recombines TRBV7-8 with TRBJ2-5; 9 bases are a match to TRBD1. The germline V gene encodes CDR1 SGHVS and CDR2 FQNEAQ. The CDR3 is made up of 13 amino acids. The V gene end was trimmed by 5 bases and the J gene end by 4 bases; junction bases not matched to a gene: 2. The CDR3 nucleotides read TGTGCCAGCAGCAAGGACAGGGGAGAGACCCAGTACTTC. Its translation is CASSKDRGETQYF.

This clonotype has at least ten counts. The V gene is TRBV7-9, the J gene TRBJ1-1; no reliable D call. The length of the CDR3 is 13 residues. Between the trimmed V and J ends, which lost 7 bases and 3 bases, there was a span of 12 bases. CDR1 is SEHNR, CDR2 FQNEAQ, per germline (reference sequence). DNA of the CDR3: TGTGCCAGCAAGGGAATGGGGTACACTGAAGCTTTCTTT. It is translated as CASKGMGYTEAFF.

Ten or more counts support this clonotype. V gene TRBV7-6 combines with J gene TRBJ2-5, with TRBD1 matching over 9 bases. Germline V CDR1 and CDR2: SGHVS, FNYEAQ. J gave up 13 bases and V 2 bases, and 5 bases lay outside the gene matches. CDR3 length: 12 residues. CDR3 region: CASSLPNRGLYF. In DNA form, the CDR3 reads TGTGCCAGCAGCTTACCAAACAGGGGGCTGTACTTC.

The chain is built from TRBV7-8 and TRBJ1-1, with D perhaps TRBD1 (6 bases). The CDR3 totals 15 residues. Germline-derived CDR1 and CDR2 are SGHVS and FQNEAQ. Trimming took 5 bases from V and 3 from J, leaving 16 bases between them. The CDR3 sequence is CASSDGKGGYTEAFF. The CDR3 DNA reads TGTGCCAGCAGCGACGGTAAAGGGGGTTACACTGAAGCTTTCTTT. Full variable domain (missing parts from reference TRBV7-8 and TRBJ1-1): GAGVSQSPRYKVAKRGQDVALRCDPISGHVSLFWYQQALGQGPEFLTYFQNEAQLDKSGLPSDRFFAERPEGSVSTLKIQRTQQEDSAVYLCASSDGKGGYTEAFFGQGTRLTVV.

As concerns this clonotype: Because the CDR3 is missing its conserved closing phenylalanine or tryptophan, this is likely a read error. J is TRBJ1-2 and V is TRBV28; D is undetermined. CDR1 and CDR2 (germline): MDHEN, SYDVKM. CDR3 length: 13 residues. Trimming left V 8 bases short and J 3 bases short, with 13 bases between. CDR3 bases: TGTGCCAGCGGCCTTCTAGATGACTATGGCTACACCTTG. Translation: CASGLLDDYGYTL.

This clonotype was seen repeatedly, ten times or more. The J gene is TRBJ2-7, the V gene TRBV5-1, with D hard to call. The CDR3 has 13 residues. V was clipped by 3 bases and J by 0 bases, with 7 bases between them. CDR1 and CDR2 from the germline V gene are SGHRS and YFSETQ. CDR3 DNA: TGCGCCAGCAGCTACCAGAGCTCCTACGAGCAGTACTTC. Protein: CASSYQSSYEQYF.

As for this clonotype: A much larger clonotype is one base distant, so this may be a read error. The chain recombines TRBV20-1 with TRBJ1-1; D possibly corresponds to TRBD1 (6 bases). Germline V lookup: CDR1 DFQATT, CDR2 SNEGSKA (reference sequence). The CDR3 covers 12 residues. V lost 1 base and J lost 4, with 7 bases in between. The DNA of the CDR3 is TGCAGTGCTAGAGGACAGGCCACTGAAGCTTTCTTT. It translates to CSARGQATEAFF.

The table lists this clonotype with many counts. The chain joins TRBV12-3 or TRBV12-4 to TRBJ1-2; D remains unclear. The CDR3 covers 13 residues. V was cut by 6 bases and J by 1 base, with 9 bases left in between. CDR3 DNA: TGTGCCAGCAGGGCAGCTGTTAACTATGGCTACACCTTC. This encodes CASRAAVNYGYTF.

V and J are TRBV6-1 and TRBJ1-2; possible D gene TRBD1, 5 bases. Per the germline V gene, CDR1 is MNHNS and CDR2 is SASEGT. The CDR3 runs 14 residues. V lost 3 bases, J lost 6 bases, and 14 bases lay in between. CDR3 protein: CASSEGPGRDGYTF. For the CDR3, the DNA is TGTGCCAGCAGTGAGGGGCCAGGAAGAGATGGCTACACCTTC.

As to this clonotype: Because it lacks the conserved phenylalanine or tryptophan at the end, this CDR3 is likely a read error. The chain is built from TRBV28 and TRBJ2-7; perhaps TRBD2 as D (5 bases). Germline loops: CDR1 MDHEN, CDR2 SYDVKM. This CDR3 has 16 residues. V lost 3 bases, J lost 0 bases, and 15 bases lay in between. In DNA, the CDR3 is TGTGCCAGCAGTTTCGGTACGCTAGGGAGCTCCTACGAGCAGTACTTG. This translates into CASSFGTLGSSYEQYL.

The chain carries TRBV18 and TRBJ2-5; D not certain. CDR1 and CDR2 (germline): KGHSH, LQKENI. V gave up 5 bases and J gave up 1 base, with 8 bases separating them. The CDR3 consists of 13 residues. CDR3 bases: TGTGCCAGCTCAGTCCTCGCCCAAGAGACCCAGTACTTC. Its translation: CASSVLAQETQYF.

This clonotype was counted ten times or more. The genes are TRBV6-1 and TRBJ1-3; D gene uncertain. Germline CDR1 MNHNS, CDR2 SASEGT. The germline V and J ends were trimmed by 6 bases and 0 bases, with 9 bases remaining between them. This CDR3 is 14 amino acids long. The CDR3 DNA follows: TGTGCCAGCAGGAGGTCAGGCTCTGGAAACACCATATATTTT. Protein: CASRRSGSGNTIYF.

In this sample, this clonotype turned up many times. V is TRBV15 and J is TRBJ2-5; D is perhaps TRBD1 (5 bases). The germline V gene encodes CDR1 LNHNV and CDR2 YYDKDF (reference sequence). V was pared by 0 bases and J by 3 bases, with 5 bases between. The CDR3 length is 13 residues. Here the CDR3 DNA reads TGTGCCACCAGCAGAGACAGGGAAGAGACCCAGTACTTC. It encodes CATSRDREETQYF.

This clonotype was recorded at least ten times. This sequence joins TRBV5-1 and TRBJ1-1; TRBD1 might be the D (5 bases). Germline CDR1 and CDR2: SGHRS and YFSETQ. The CDR3 has 14 amino acids. The V and J ends lost 7 bases and 4 bases respectively, with 17 bases between them. CDR3 sequence: CASSVRGGGTEAFF. CDR3 sequence (DNA): TGCGCCAGCTCTGTACGGGGTGGGGGCACTGAAGCTTTCTTT.

The gene calls are TRBV18 and TRBJ1-1; D remains unclear. V was shortened by 2 bases and J by 1 base, with 14 bases between the two germline ends. Looked up from germline, CDR1 is KGHSH and CDR2 is LQKENI. The length of the CDR3 is 16 residues. DNA of the CDR3: TGTGCCAGCTCACCAATTATCGTGGTGGAGAACACTGAAGCTTTCTTT. It is translated as CASSPIIVVENTEAFF.

This clonotype came up many times. The chain is built from TRBV4-2 and TRBJ2-7; D is ambiguous. Germline V lookup: CDR1 LGHNA, CDR2 YNFKEQ. The CDR3 is 18 residues long. V was cut by 1 base and J by 0 bases, with 19 bases left in between. The CDR3 DNA follows: TGTGCCAGCAGCCAAGGTATTTCGAGGCTTTACACCTCCTACGAGCAGTACTTC. It translates to CASSQGISRLYTSYEQYF.

This clonotype was observed many times. The rearrangement links TRBV7-3 to TRBJ1-6, with 9 bases matching TRBD1. Per germline, CDR1 SGHTA and CDR2 FQGTGA. Trimming cost V 6 bases and J 9 bases; bases outside gene matches: 6. The CDR3 is 14 amino acids. CDR3 loop: CASSLTGGTSPLHF. In DNA form, the CDR3 reads TGTGCCAGCAGTTTGACAGGGGGAACTTCACCCCTCCACTTT. The full variable domain, rest sourced from reference TRBV7-3 and TRBJ1-6, is GAGVSQTPSNKVTEKGKYVELRCDPISGHTALYWYRQSLGQGPEFLIYFQGTGAADDSGLPNDRFFAVRPEGSVSTLKIQRTERGDSAVYLCASSLTGGTSPLHFGNGTRLTVT.

This clonotype appeared many times. This CDR3 is CASRVPGQGVNTGELFF. The DNA of the CDR3 is TGTGCCAGCAGGGTACCGGGACAGGGGGTGAACACCGGGGAGCTGTTTTTT. This chain joins TRBV12-3 or TRBV12-4 and TRBJ2-2, with 11 bases identical to TRBD1. CDR3 length equals 17 residues. J lost 1 base, V lost 6 bases, and 7 bases had no gene match.

The table lists this clonotype with many counts. The chain carries TRBV20-1 and TRBJ2-7, with D perhaps given as TRBD1 or TRBD2 (5 bases each). This CDR3 has 14 amino acids. In germline, CDR1 is DFQATT, CDR2 SNEGSKA (reference sequence). V lost 3 bases to trimming and J lost 6 bases, with 18 bases between them. The CDR3 sequence is CSASPPGTPAEQYF. Here the CDR3 DNA reads TGCAGTGCTAGTCCCCCCGGGACCCCTGCCGAGCAGTACTTC.